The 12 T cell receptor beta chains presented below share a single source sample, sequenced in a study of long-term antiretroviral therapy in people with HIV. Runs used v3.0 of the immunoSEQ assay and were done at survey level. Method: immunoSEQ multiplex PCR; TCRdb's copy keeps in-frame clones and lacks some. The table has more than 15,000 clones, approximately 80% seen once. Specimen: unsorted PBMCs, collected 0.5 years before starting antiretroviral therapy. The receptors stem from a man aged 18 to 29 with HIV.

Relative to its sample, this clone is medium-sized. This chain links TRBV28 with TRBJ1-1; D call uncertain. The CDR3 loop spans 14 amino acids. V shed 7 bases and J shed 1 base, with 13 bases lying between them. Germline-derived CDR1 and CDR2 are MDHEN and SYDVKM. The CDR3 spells CASTVDGRNTEAFF. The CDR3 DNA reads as TGTGCCAGCACCGTGGACGGGAGGAACACTGAAGCTTTCTTT.

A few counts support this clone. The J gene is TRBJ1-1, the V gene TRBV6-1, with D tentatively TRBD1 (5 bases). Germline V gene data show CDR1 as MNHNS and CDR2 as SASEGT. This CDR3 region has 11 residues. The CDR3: CAGGGVTEAFF. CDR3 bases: TGTGCTGGAGGAGGGGTAACTGAAGCTTTCTTT.

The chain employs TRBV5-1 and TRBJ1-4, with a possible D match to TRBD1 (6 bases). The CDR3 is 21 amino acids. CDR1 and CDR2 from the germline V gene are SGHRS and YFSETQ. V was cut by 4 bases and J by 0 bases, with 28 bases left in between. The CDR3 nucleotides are TGCGCCAGCAGCCCTACCCCCGCGGGTAGGGGGGCCCCTGCAACTAATGAAAAACTGTTTTTT. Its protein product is CASSPTPAGRGAPATNEKLFF. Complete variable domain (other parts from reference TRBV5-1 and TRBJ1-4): KAGVTQTPRYLIKTRGQQVTLSCSPISGHRSVSWYQQTPGQGLQFLFEYFSETQRNKGNFPGRFSGRQFSNSRSEMNVSTLELGDSALYLCASSPTPAGRGAPATNEKLFFGSGTQLSVL.

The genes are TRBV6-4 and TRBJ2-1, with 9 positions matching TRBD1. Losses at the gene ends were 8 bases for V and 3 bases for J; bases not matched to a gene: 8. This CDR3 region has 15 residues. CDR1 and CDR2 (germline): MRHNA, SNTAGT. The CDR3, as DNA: TGTGCCAGCGGCGAACCGGGACAGGGCTACAATGAGCAGTTCTTC. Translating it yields CASGEPGQGYNEQFF.

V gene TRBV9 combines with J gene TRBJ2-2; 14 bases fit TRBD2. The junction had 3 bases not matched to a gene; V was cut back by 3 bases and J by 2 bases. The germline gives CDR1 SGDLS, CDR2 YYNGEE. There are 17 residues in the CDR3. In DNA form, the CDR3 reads TGTGCCAGCAGCGGACTAGCGGGAGGGATAAACACCGGGGAGCTGTTTTTT. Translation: CASSGLAGGINTGELFF.

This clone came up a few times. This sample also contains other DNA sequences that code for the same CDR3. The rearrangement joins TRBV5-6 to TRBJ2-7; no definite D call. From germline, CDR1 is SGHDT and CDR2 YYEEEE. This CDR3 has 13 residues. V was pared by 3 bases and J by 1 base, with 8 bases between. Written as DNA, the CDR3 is TGTGCCAGCAGCTCAAAGGCGTCCTACGAGCAGTACTTC. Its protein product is CASSSKASYEQYF.

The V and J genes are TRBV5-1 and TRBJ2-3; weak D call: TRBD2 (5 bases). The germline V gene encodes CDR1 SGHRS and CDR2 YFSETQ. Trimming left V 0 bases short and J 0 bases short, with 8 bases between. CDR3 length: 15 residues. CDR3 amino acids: CASSLVSSSTDTQYF. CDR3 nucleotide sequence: TGCGCCAGCAGCTTGGTTTCTAGCAGCACAGATACGCAGTATTTT.

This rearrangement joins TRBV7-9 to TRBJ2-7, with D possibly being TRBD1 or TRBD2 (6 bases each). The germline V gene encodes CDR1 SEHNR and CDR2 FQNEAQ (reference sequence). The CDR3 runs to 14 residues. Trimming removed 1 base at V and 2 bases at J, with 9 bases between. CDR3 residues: CASSLGGATYEQYF. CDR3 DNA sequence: TGTGCCAGCAGCTTAGGGGGGGCGACCTACGAGCAGTACTTC.

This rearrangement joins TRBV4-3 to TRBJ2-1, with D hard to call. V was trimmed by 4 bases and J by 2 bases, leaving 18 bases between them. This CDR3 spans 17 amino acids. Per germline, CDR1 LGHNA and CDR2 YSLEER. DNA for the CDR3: TGCGCCAGCAGCCCCTCTTCTGGAACGGGTCCCTACAATGAGCAGTTCTTC. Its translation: CASSPSSGTGPYNEQFF.

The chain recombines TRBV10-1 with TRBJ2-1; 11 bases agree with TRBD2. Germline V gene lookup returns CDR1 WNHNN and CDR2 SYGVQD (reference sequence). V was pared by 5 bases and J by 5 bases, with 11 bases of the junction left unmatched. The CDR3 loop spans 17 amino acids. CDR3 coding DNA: TGCGCCAGCAGTAACATACAGGGACTAGCGGAAAACAATGAGCAGTTCTTC. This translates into CASSNIQGLAENNEQFF.

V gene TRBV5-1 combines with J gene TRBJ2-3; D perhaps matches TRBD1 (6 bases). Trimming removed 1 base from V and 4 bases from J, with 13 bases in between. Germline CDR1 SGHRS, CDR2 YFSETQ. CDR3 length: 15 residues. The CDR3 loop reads CASSLLYPGADTQYF. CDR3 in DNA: TGCGCCAGCAGCTTGCTCTACCCAGGGGCAGATACGCAGTATTTT. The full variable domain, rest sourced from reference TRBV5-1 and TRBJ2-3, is KAGVTQTPRYLIKTRGQQVTLSCSPISGHRSVSWYQQTPGQGLQFLFEYFSETQRNKGNFPGRFSGRQFSNSRSEMNVSTLELGDSALYLCASSLLYPGADTQYFGPGTRLTVL.

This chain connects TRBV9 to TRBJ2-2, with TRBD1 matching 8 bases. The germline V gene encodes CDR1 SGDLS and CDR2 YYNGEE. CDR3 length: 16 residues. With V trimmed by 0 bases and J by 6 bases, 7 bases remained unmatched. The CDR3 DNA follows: TGTGCCAGCAGCGTAGAAGCCTGGACAGGGTCCGGGGAGCTGTTTTTT. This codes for CASSVEAWTGSGELFF.